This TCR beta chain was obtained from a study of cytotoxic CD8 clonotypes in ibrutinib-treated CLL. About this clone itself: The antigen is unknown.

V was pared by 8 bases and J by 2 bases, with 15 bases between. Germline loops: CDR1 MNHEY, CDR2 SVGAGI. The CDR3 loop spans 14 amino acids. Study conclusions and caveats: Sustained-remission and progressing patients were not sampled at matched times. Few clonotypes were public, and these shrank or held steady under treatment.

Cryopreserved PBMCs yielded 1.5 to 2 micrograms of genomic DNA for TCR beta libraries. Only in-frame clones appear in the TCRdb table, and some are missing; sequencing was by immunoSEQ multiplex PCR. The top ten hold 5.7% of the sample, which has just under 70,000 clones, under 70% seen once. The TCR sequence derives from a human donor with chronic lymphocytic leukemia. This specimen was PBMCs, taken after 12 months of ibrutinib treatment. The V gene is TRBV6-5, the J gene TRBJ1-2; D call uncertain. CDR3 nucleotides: TGTGCCAGCTGTTTTGTAGGCTTCAACTATGGCTACACCTTC. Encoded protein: CASCFVGFNYGYTF.